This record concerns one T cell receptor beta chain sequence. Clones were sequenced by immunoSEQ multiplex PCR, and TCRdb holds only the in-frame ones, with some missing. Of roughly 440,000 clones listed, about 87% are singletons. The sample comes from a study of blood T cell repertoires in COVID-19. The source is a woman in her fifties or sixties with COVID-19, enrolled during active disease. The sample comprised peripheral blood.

The CDR3 nucleotides read TGTGCCAGTAGTCACCTGACAGGGCCTACTACTCGCTCGTATAATTCACCCCTCCACTTT. This gives the protein CASSHLTGPTTRSYNSPLHF. This chain links TRBV19 with TRBJ1-6; 7 bases agree with TRBD1. The CDR3 has 20 amino acids. CDR1 is LNHDA and CDR2 is SQIVND in the germline V gene (reference sequence). V trimming: 5 bases; J trimming: 4 bases; junction bases outside the gene matches: 20.